This record looks at one T cell receptor beta chain sequence and its context. This entry is derived from a study of OX40 agonist ivuxolimab in advanced cancers. Profiling relied on immunoSEQ multiplex PCR, and the TCRdb table lists in-frame clones only, not all of them. The sample contains some 110,000 clones, around 93% of which appear only once. The CDR3 has 13 residues. Germline V gives CDR1 LNHDA, CDR2 SQIVND (reference sequence). The V gene end was trimmed by 6 bases and the J gene end by 6 bases; junction bases not matched to a gene: 8. The timepoints at which blood was sampled were baseline, cycle 4 day 1, and cycle 7 day 1.

The input for sequencing was CD4+ or CD8+ T cells sorted from blood, taken in a trial of the OX40 agonist ivuxolimab. The chain recombines TRBV19 with TRBJ2-7, with 7 bases matching TRBD1. The receptor was derived from an adult with an advanced solid tumor such as melanoma, head and neck, liver or kidney cancer. Here the CDR3 DNA reads TGTGCCAGTAGGGAGCAGGGGGTTGGCGAGCAGTACTTC. Encoded protein: CASREQGVGEQYF.